This passage covers 30 T cell receptor beta chains from one sample sequenced in a study of blood T cell repertoires in COVID-19. The repertoire was sequenced with immunoSEQ multiplex PCR; TCRdb's copy has only in-frame clones and lacks some. The repertoire has nearly 90,000 clones, approximately 89% of them found once; the top ten carry 8.5% to 14%. Sample: peripheral blood. These receptor sequences come from a man older than 75 with acute or convalescent COVID-19.

This chain connects TRBV19 to TRBJ1-2; unclear D gene. The CDR3 sequence is 15 residues long. CDR1 and CDR2 (germline): LNHDA, SQIVND (reference sequence). The V and J ends lost 1 base and 5 bases respectively, with 14 bases between them. The DNA of the CDR3 is TGTGCCAGTAGTATAGGGCCGGCGGATAGGTATGGCTACACCTTC. Its translation: CASSIGPADRYGYTF.

The gene calls are TRBV11-1 and TRBJ2-3; 14 bases map to TRBD2. There are 16 residues in the CDR3. Germline trimming cut 4 bases from V and 3 bases from J; bases unmatched to any gene: 3. Germline V gives CDR1 SGHAT, CDR2 FQDESV (reference sequence). CDR3 sequence (DNA): TGTGCCAGCAGCTCCGGGACTAGCGGGAGAACAGATACGCAGTATTTT. It yields the protein CASSSGTSGRTDTQYF.

The rearrangement uses TRBV27 and TRBJ1-2; 9 nucleotides align to TRBD1. CDR1 is MNHEY and CDR2 is SMNVEV in the germline V gene (reference sequence). CDR3 length equals 15 residues. J gave up 4 bases and V 6 bases, and 9 bases lay outside the gene matches. The CDR3 region has the DNA TGTGCCAGCAGCCCCCGGGGACAGGGTGGCTATGGCTACACCTTC. This sequence encodes CASSPRGQGGYGYTF.

This clone has only one observation. The chain uses TRBV6-5 and TRBJ2-3, with 7 nucleotides matching TRBD1. Losses at the gene ends were 5 bases for V and 0 bases for J; bases not matched to a gene: 5. The CDR3 runs 15 residues. The germline V gene has CDR1 MNHEY and CDR2 SVGAGI. CDR3 loop: CASSRQGVSTDTQYF. The DNA for the CDR3 is TGTGCCAGCAGTCGCCAGGGGGTTAGCACAGATACGCAGTATTTT.

The chain is built from TRBV10-3 and TRBJ2-3, with TRBD1 identical over 9 bases. This CDR3 region has 15 residues. The V gene's germline CDR1 is ENHRY and CDR2 SYGVKD. V shed 5 bases, J shed 5 bases, and the junction held 8 bases outside the gene matches. DNA for the CDR3: TGTGCCATCAGTAGGACCGACAGGGGGTTAGATACGCAGTATTTT. This sequence encodes CAISRTDRGLDTQYF.

V gene TRBV7-2 combines with J gene TRBJ2-7, with D possibly being TRBD1 (6 bases). The CDR3 contains 16 residues. Between the trimmed V and J ends, which lost 0 bases and 2 bases, there was a span of 14 bases. CDR1 is SGHTA, CDR2 FQGNSA, per germline. CDR3 in amino acids: CASSLATGTHTYEQYF. CDR3 bases: TGTGCCAGCAGCTTAGCCACCGGGACACACACCTACGAGCAGTACTTC. The full variable domain, with the rest looked up from reference TRBV7-2 and TRBJ2-7, is GAGVSQSPSNKVTEKGKDVELRCDPISGHTALYWYRQSLGQGLEFLIYFQGNSAPDKSGLPSDRFSAERTGGSVSTLTIQRTQQEDSAVYLCASSLATGTHTYEQYFGPGTRLTVT.

The CDR3 nucleotides are TGTGCCAGCAGCGGGGGGGGTGTTCCTAGCAATCAGCCCCAGCATTTT. It specifies CASSGGGVPSNQPQHF. The rearrangement uses TRBV7-2 and TRBJ1-5; weak D call: TRBD1 (5 bases). From germline, CDR1 is SGHTA and CDR2 FQGNSA. The V and J ends lost 5 bases and 0 bases respectively, with 14 bases between them. CDR3 length: 16 residues.

The J gene is TRBJ1-2, the V gene TRBV29-1; TRBD1 agrees at 8 bases. J lost 8 bases, V lost 4 bases, and 12 bases had no gene match. This CDR3 has 14 amino acids. Germline V CDR1 and CDR2: SQVTM, ANQGSEA. The CDR3 region is CSVVDREGVDGYTF. The DNA for the CDR3 is TGCAGCGTTGTGGACAGGGAGGGGGTTGACGGCTACACCTTC.

V usage is TRBV19 and J usage is TRBJ2-5; D is possibly TRBD2 (7 bases). Trimming took 7 bases from V and 0 from J, leaving 12 bases between them. The CDR3 is made up of 14 amino acids. The germline V gene has CDR1 LNHDA and CDR2 SQIVND (reference sequence). The CDR3 protein is CASTMGGHQETQYF. CDR3 bases: TGTGCCAGTACCATGGGGGGGCACCAAGAGACCCAGTACTTC.

A single count supports this clone. The V and J genes are TRBV15 and TRBJ2-7; D may be TRBD1 (5 bases). Germline CDR1 is LNHNV and CDR2 is YYDKDF (reference sequence). V shed 0 bases and J shed 2 bases, with 8 bases lying between them. This CDR3 comprises 14 residues. DNA of the CDR3: TGTGCCACCAGCAGAGAATCCAGGGCCTACGAGCAGTACTTC. Encoded protein: CATSRESRAYEQYF.

The chain couples TRBV27 to TRBJ2-1, with 10 bases aligning to TRBD1. CDR3 length: 16 residues. Germline lookup yields CDR1 MNHEY and CDR2 SMNVEV (reference sequence). With 5 bases clipped from V and 8 bases from J, the junction kept 12 bases outside the gene matches. The CDR3 nucleotides read TGTGCCAGCAGTCCAAAAGCCCTGACAGGGGGCTATGAGCAGTTCTTC. It specifies CASSPKALTGGYEQFF.

The J gene is TRBJ1-2, the V gene TRBV12-3 or TRBV12-4; TRBD1 might be the D (6 bases). The CDR3 spans 13 residues. V was cut by 10 bases and J by 5 bases, with 17 bases left in between. The DNA of the CDR3 is TGTGCCACCTCCCGGGACACCAATTATGGCTACACCTTC. This translates into CATSRDTNYGYTF.

The chain combines TRBV29-1 with TRBJ2-1; 8 bases fit TRBD1. Germline CDR1 reads SQVTM; CDR2 reads ANQGSEA. The V gene end was trimmed by 5 bases and the J gene end by 8 bases; junction bases not matched to a gene: 5. The CDR3 length is 12 residues. Written as DNA, the CDR3 is TGCAGCGTTCGACAGGACAGGGATGAGCAGTTCTTC. This encodes CSVRQDRDEQFF.

This chain joins TRBV2 and TRBJ1-6; 7 nucleotides match TRBD1. CDR1 is SNHLY and CDR2 is FYNNEI in the germline V gene. The CDR3 is 14 amino acids. The J segment lost 10 bases and the V segment lost 6 bases, leaving 9 bases of the junction unmatched. CDR3 sequence (DNA): TGTGCCAGCAGCTTGACAGGGTCAACCTCACCCCTCCACTTT. This encodes CASSLTGSTSPLHF.

This chain joins TRBV5-4 and TRBJ1-2; TRBD1 agrees at 8 bases. CDR3 length: 14 residues. In germline, CDR1 is SGHNT, CDR2 YYREEE (reference sequence). V gave up 5 bases and J gave up 2 bases; unmatched junction bases: 5. DNA of the CDR3: TGTGCCAGCAGAGCAGGGGGCGAGAACTATGGCTACACCTTC. Amino acids: CASRAGGENYGYTF.

V and J are TRBV7-2 and TRBJ1-5; D is ambiguous. CDR1 and CDR2 from the germline V gene are SGHTA and FQGNSA. This CDR3 region has 13 residues. Trimming stripped 5 bases from V and 2 bases from J, with 7 bases between. The CDR3 DNA is TGTGCCAGCAGCCCCCGGGGCAATCAGCCCCAGCATTTT. This encodes CASSPRGNQPQHF. The entire variable domain, with the rest obtained from reference TRBV7-2 and TRBJ1-5, is as follows: GAGVSQSPSNKVTEKGKDVELRCDPISGHTALYWYRQSLGQGLEFLIYFQGNSAPDKSGLPSDRFSAERTGGSVSTLTIQRTQQEDSAVYLCASSPRGNQPQHFGDGTRLSIL.

The V and J genes are TRBV6-5 and TRBJ1-1; D is unclear. Deletions cut 0 bases from V and 1 base from J, with 6 bases between. CDR1 and CDR2 (germline): MNHEY, SVGAGI. The CDR3 sequence is 14 residues long. The CDR3 region is CASSYSEGNTEAFF. CDR3 in DNA: TGTGCCAGCAGTTACTCGGAGGGGAACACTGAAGCTTTCTTT.

This clone came up once. The chain employs TRBV9 and TRBJ1-2; TRBD1 might be the D (5 bases). The germline V gene encodes CDR1 SGDLS and CDR2 YYNGEE. The V and J ends lost 0 bases and 4 bases respectively, with 10 bases between them. The CDR3 spans 14 residues. This chain's CDR3 is CASSVAREGYGYTF. DNA for the CDR3: TGTGCCAGCAGCGTAGCCAGGGAGGGCTATGGCTACACCTTC. Combining the CDR3 with reference TRBV9 and TRBJ1-2 gives the whole variable domain DSGVTQTPKHLITATGQRVTLRCSPRSGDLSVYWYQQSLDQGLQFLIQYYNGEERAKGNILERFSAQQFPDLHSELNLSSLELGDSALYFCASSVAREGYGYTFGSGTRLTVV.

In nucleotides, the CDR3 is TGTGCCAGCAGCCCCGGGACAGGGAGCGAGCAGTACTTC. Translated, it gives CASSPGTGSEQYF. The chain joins TRBV11-3 to TRBJ2-7, with TRBD1 matching 9 bases. Germline CDR1 and CDR2: SGHNT and YENEEA. Trimming took 5 bases from V and 6 from J; bases not matched to a gene: 5. This CDR3 has 13 residues.

This sequence joins TRBV29-1 and TRBJ2-1; 9 bases fit TRBD1. CDR1 and CDR2 from the germline V gene are SQVTM and ANQGSEA. V shed 1 base and J 7 bases; nucleotides not matched to a gene: 5. CDR3 size: 14 residues. For the CDR3, the DNA is TGCAGCGTTGAAGGCGGACAGGGGTGGAATGAGCAGTTCTTC. Translation: CSVEGGQGWNEQFF.

The rearrangement joins TRBV5-1 to TRBJ2-5; the match to TRBD1 covers 11 bases. The germline gives CDR1 SGHRS, CDR2 YFSETQ. The CDR3 has 15 amino acids. J was trimmed by 2 bases and V by 4 bases; bases with no gene match: 4. CDR3 sequence (DNA): TGCGCCAGCAGCCCAGGGACAGGGGGACAAGAGACCCAGTACTTC. Translation gives CASSPGTGGQETQYF.

This sequence joins TRBV10-3 and TRBJ2-1, with 8 bases identical to TRBD1. The CDR3 covers 14 residues. V dropped 7 bases and J dropped 9; count of bases not matched to a gene: 11. Germline-derived CDR1 and CDR2 are ENHRY and SYGVKD. DNA for the CDR3: TGTGCCATCATGACTGGACAGGGACGAGGTGAGCAGTTCTTC. The encoded protein is CAIMTGQGRGEQFF.

This chain joins TRBV5-6 and TRBJ2-4, with 11 bases lining up with TRBD2. The germline gives CDR1 SGHDT, CDR2 YYEEEE. The CDR3 runs 16 residues. V was clipped by 4 bases and J by 5 bases; unmatched bases: 8. The chain's CDR3 is CASSALAGGLQNIQYF. Written as DNA, the CDR3 is TGTGCCAGCAGCGCTCTAGCGGGGGGCCTTCAAAACATTCAGTACTTC.

J is TRBJ1-2 and V is TRBV5-4, with D hard to call. CDR1 is SGHNT, CDR2 YYREEE, per germline (reference sequence). This CDR3 comprises 13 residues. Trimming left V 9 bases short and J 2 bases short, with 14 bases between. CDR3 in amino acids: CATTSGGNYGYTF. The CDR3 DNA follows: TGTGCCACCACCTCAGGAGGGAACTATGGCTACACCTTC.

This clone showed up just a few times. This chain joins TRBV6-5 and TRBJ1-4; 7 bases match TRBD1. The trim removed 6 bases at V and 11 bases at J, leaving 6 bases unmatched. From germline, CDR1 is MNHEY and CDR2 SVGAGI. The CDR3 sequence is 12 residues long. CDR3 nucleotides: TGTGCCAGCAGCAGACAGGGAGGCAAACTGTTTTTT. Translation gives CASSRQGGKLFF.

In DNA, the CDR3 is TGCGCCAGCAGCCGGTATGCTAGCACAGATACGCAGTATTTT. This gives the protein CASSRYASTDTQYF. The chain combines TRBV5-1 with TRBJ2-3; no reliable D call. Trimming took 4 bases from V and 0 from J, leaving 9 bases between them. Looked up from germline, CDR1 is SGHRS and CDR2 is YFSETQ. This CDR3 is built from 14 residues. The entire variable domain, with the rest obtained from reference TRBV5-1 and TRBJ2-3, is as follows: KAGVTQTPRYLIKTRGQQVTLSCSPISGHRSVSWYQQTPGQGLQFLFEYFSETQRNKGNFPGRFSGRQFSNSRSEMNVSTLELGDSALYLCASSRYASTDTQYFGPGTRLTVL.

The V gene is TRBV5-6, the J gene TRBJ1-2; D may be TRBD1 (5 bases). The germline CDR1 and CDR2 sequences are SGHDT and YYEEEE. Deletions cut 1 base from V and 4 bases from J, with 14 bases between. There are 15 residues in the CDR3. CDR3 in amino acids: CASSLKGLESYGYTF. CDR3 coding DNA: TGTGCCAGCAGCTTGAAGGGACTCGAGAGCTATGGCTACACCTTC. The whole variable domain, remainder taken from reference TRBV5-6 and TRBJ1-2, is DAGVTQSPTHLIKTRGQQVTLRCSPKSGHDTVSWYQQALGQGPQFIFQYYEEEERQRGNFPDRFSGHQFPNYSSELNVNALLLGDSALYLCASSLKGLESYGYTFGSGTRLTVV.

The chain is built from TRBV6-6 and TRBJ2-7; TRBD2 agrees at 8 bases. The CDR3 spans 16 residues. J gave up 1 base and V 2 bases, and 7 bases lay outside the gene matches. CDR1 is MNHNY and CDR2 is SVGAGI in the germline V gene (reference sequence). CDR3 in amino acids: CASSYTGGSPSYEQYF. The CDR3 DNA follows: TGTGCCAGCAGTTACACGGGAGGGTCACCTTCCTACGAGCAGTACTTC.

V gene TRBV20-1 combines with J gene TRBJ2-7; no reliable D call. This CDR3 is built from 12 residues. Between the trimmed V and J ends, which lost 3 bases and 1 base, there was a span of 7 bases. Germline CDR1 reads DFQATT; CDR2 reads SNEGSKA (reference sequence). In DNA, the CDR3 is TGCAGTGCTAGTCTAACTTCCTACGAGCAGTACTTC. Its translation is CSASLTSYEQYF.

This chain joins TRBV10-3 and TRBJ2-2, with D possibly TRBD1 on 6 matching bases. Germline lookup yields CDR1 ENHRY and CDR2 SYGVKD. This CDR3 has 15 residues. Trimming shortened V by 0 bases and J by 5 bases, and 10 bases separated the two germline ends. The CDR3 nucleotides read TGTGCCATCAGTGAGTCAAGGACAGAGACCGGGGAGCTGTTTTTT. Translated, it gives CAISESRTETGELFF.